This note documents a single T cell receptor beta chain sequence. Its specificity is not known. The second PCR ran roughly 7 to 12 cycles with a sample-barcoded 5' primer and J-beta primers. Each cDNA molecule, via a template-switch adaptor with 12 random nucleotides, was tagged. MiXCR, applied by TCRdb to the 5' RACE reads, yields one record per CDR3 protein. The table lists over 600,000 distinct CDR3 sequences, 20% to 25% of them singletons. About 10 milliliters of peripheral blood were drawn from each donor. The data stem from a study of blood T cells in healthy people across ages. Findings and limits, study-wide: No one knew whether donors had CMV, which possibly confounded expanded clonotype changes.

The specimen was blood. This receptor was identified in a man between 65 and 85 years old in good health.

CDR3 bases: TGCGCCAGCAGCTTGGCAGGGCAGTTCTCCTACAATGAGCAGTTCTTC. Protein: CASSLAGQFSYNEQFF. The rearrangement links TRBV5-1 to TRBJ2-1; D possibly corresponds to TRBD1 (5 bases). V was clipped by 0 bases and J by 0 bases, with 10 bases between them. This CDR3 region has 16 residues. The germline gives CDR1 SGHRS, CDR2 YFSETQ. The entire variable domain, with the rest obtained from reference TRBV5-1 and TRBJ2-1, is as follows: KAGVTQTPRYLIKTRGQQVTLSCSPISGHRSVSWYQQTPGQGLQFLFEYFSETQRNKGNFPGRFSGRQFSNSRSEMNVSTLELGDSALYLCASSLAGQFSYNEQFFGPGTRLTVL.